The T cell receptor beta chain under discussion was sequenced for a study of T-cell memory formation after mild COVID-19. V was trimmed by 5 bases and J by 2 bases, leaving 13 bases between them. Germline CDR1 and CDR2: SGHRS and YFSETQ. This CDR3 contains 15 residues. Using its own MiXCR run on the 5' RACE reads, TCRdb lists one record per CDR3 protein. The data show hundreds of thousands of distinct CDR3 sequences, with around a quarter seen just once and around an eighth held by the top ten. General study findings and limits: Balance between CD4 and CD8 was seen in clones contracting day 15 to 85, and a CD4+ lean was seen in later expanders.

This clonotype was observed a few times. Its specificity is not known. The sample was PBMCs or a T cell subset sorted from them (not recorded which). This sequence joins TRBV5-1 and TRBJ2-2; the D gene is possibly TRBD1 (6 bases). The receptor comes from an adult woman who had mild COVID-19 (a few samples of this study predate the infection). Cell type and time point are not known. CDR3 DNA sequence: TGCGCCAGCAGATTAGACAGGCCTAACACCGGGGAGCTGTTTTTT. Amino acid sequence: CASRLDRPNTGELFF.